Here is one T cell receptor beta chain with its context. Repertoires were generated with immunoSEQ multiplex PCR, while TCRdb's copy carries only in-frame clones and drops some. The sample contains approximately 27,000 clones, around 83% of which appear only once. The data originate from a study of blood T cell repertoires in COVID-19. Sequenced input: peripheral blood. The receptor was isolated from a man between 65 and 85 years old with acute or convalescent COVID-19.

The CDR3 here is CASSLEGGRGVYEQYF. As DNA, the CDR3 is TGTGCCAGCAGCTTAGAGGGTGGCAGGGGGGTCTACGAGCAGTACTTC. The chain is built from TRBV11-3 and TRBJ2-7; D might be TRBD1 (7 bases). In germline, CDR1 is SGHNT, CDR2 YENEEA. CDR3 size: 16 residues. V lost 0 bases and J 3 bases, leaving 15 bases between the germline ends.